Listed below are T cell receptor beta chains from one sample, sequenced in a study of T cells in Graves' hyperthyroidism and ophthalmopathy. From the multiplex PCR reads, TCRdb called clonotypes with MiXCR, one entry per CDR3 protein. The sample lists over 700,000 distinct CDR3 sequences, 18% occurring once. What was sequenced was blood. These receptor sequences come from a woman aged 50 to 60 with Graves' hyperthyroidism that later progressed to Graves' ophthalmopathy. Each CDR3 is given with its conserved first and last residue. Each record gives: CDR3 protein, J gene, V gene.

cdr3_aa: CASSEHPGGTYEQYF
j_call: TRBJ2-7
v_call: TRBV2

cdr3_aa: CASSQEPGLRKKLFF
j_call: TRBJ1-4
v_call: TRBV3-1

cdr3_aa: CASSSPRVHGGETQYF
j_call: TRBJ2-5
v_call: TRBV7-2

cdr3_aa: CASSPVRRGNTEAFF
j_call: TRBJ1-1
v_call: TRBV18

cdr3_aa: CASSFRGQGSYEQYF
j_call: TRBJ2-7
v_call: TRBV12-3/TRBV12-4

cdr3_aa: CSALQGNTEAFF
j_call: TRBJ1-1
v_call: TRBV20-1

cdr3_aa: CASTPADRETNTEAFF
j_call: TRBJ1-1
v_call: TRBV27

cdr3_aa: CASSPTGQMNTEAFF
j_call: TRBJ1-1
v_call: TRBV7-3

cdr3_aa: CSARVGTGGAGEQPQHF
j_call: TRBJ1-5
v_call: TRBV20-1

cdr3_aa: CASSLRVGQKGYYGYTF
j_call: TRBJ1-2
v_call: TRBV7-8

cdr3_aa: CSALRGGDANQPQHF
j_call: TRBJ1-5
v_call: TRBV20-1

cdr3_aa: CAWDRDSGNTIYF
j_call: TRBJ1-3
v_call: TRBV30

cdr3_aa: CSAEEEAWNTEAFF
j_call: TRBJ1-1
v_call: TRBV20-1

cdr3_aa: CASSRHAGEQYF
j_call: TRBJ2-7
v_call: TRBV5-8

cdr3_aa: CASSPGQGNGANVLTF
j_call: TRBJ2-6
v_call: TRBV19

cdr3_aa: CASSLSRGSYNSPLHF
j_call: TRBJ1-6
v_call: TRBV5-8